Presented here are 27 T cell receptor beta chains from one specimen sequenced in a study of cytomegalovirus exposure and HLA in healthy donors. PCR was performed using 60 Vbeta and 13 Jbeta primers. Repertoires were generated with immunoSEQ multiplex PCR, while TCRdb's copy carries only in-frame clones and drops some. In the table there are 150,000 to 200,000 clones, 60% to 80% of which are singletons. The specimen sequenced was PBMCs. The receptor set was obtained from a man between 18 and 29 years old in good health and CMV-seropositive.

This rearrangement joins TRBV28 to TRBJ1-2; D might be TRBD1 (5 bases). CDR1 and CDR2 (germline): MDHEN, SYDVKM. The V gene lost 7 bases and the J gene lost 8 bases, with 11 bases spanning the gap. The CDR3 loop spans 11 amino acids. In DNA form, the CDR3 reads TGTGCCAGCATCCAGGGATACGGCTACACCTTC. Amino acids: CASIQGYGYTF.

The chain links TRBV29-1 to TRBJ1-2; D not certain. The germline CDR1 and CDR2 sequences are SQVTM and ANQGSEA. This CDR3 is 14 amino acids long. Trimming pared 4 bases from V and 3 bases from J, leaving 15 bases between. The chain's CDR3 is CSVGPWAPDYGYTF. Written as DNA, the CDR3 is TGCAGCGTTGGCCCCTGGGCCCCAGACTATGGCTACACCTTC.

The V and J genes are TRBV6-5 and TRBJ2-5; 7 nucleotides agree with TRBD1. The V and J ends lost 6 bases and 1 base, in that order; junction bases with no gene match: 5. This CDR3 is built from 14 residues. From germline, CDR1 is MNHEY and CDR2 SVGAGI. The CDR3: CASSSDRPQETQYF. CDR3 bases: TGTGCCAGCAGCTCGGACAGGCCCCAAGAGACCCAGTACTTC.

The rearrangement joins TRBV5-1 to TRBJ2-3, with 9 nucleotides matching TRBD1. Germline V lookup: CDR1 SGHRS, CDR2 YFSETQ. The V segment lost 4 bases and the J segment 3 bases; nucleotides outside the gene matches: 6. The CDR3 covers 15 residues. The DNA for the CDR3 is TGCGCCAGCAGCCGGACAGGGGCCGAAACAGATACGCAGTATTTT. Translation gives CASSRTGAETDTQYF.

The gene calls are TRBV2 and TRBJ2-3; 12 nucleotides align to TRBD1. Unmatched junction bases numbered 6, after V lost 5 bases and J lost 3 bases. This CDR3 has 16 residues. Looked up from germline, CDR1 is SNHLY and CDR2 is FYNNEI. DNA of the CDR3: TGTGCCAGCAGTCAAGGGACAGGGGGCCCGACAGATACGCAGTATTTT. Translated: CASSQGTGGPTDTQYF. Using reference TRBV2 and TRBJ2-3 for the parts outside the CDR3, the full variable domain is EPEVTQTPSHQVTQMGQEVILRCVPISNHLYFYWYRQILGQKVEFLVSFYNNEISEKSEIFDDQFSVERPDGSNFTLKIRSTKLEDSAMYFCASSQGTGGPTDTQYFGPGTRLTVL.

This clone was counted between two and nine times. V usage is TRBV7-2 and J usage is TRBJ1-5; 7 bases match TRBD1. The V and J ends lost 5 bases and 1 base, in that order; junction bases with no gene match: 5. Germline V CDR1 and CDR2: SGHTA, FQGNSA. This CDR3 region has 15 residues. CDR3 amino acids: CASSTTTGSNQPQHF. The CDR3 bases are TGTGCCAGCAGCACCACGACAGGGAGCAATCAGCCCCAGCATTTT.

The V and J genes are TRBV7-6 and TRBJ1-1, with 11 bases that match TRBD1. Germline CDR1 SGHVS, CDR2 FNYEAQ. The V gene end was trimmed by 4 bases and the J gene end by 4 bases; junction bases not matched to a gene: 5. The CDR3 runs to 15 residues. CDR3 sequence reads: CASSWTGGEATEAFF. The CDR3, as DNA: TGTGCCAGCAGCTGGACAGGGGGCGAGGCCACTGAAGCTTTCTTT. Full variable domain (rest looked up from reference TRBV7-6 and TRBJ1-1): GAGVSQSPRYKVTKRGQDVALRCDPISGHVSLYWYRQALGQGPEFLTYFNYEAQQDKSGLPNDRFSAERPEGSISTLTIQRTEQRDSAMYRCASSWTGGEATEAFFGQGTRLTVV.

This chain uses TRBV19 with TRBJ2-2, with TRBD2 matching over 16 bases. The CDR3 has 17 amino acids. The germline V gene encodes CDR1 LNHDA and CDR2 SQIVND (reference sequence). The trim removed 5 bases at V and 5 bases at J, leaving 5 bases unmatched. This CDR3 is CASSPGLAGGKTGELFF. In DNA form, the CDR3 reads TGTGCCAGTAGTCCGGGACTAGCGGGAGGGAAGACCGGGGAGCTGTTTTTT.

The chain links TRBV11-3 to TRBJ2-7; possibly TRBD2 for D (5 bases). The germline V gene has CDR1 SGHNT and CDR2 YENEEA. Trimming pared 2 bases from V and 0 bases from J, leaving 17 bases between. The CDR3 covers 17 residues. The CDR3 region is CASSLRVGRGNSYEQYV. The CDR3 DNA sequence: TGTGCCAGCAGCTTAAGGGTGGGCAGAGGGAACTCCTACGAGCAGTACGTC.

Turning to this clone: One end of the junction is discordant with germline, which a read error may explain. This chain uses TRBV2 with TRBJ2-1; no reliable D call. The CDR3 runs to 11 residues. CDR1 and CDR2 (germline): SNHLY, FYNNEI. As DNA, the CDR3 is TGCACTACCGCGGACTACAATGAGCAGTTCTTC. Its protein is CTTADYNEQFF.

DNA for the CDR3: TGTGCCAGCAGCTTATCCTCCCTGGCGGGAGGGCCCGAGACCCAGTACTTC. It codes for CASSLSSLAGGPETQYF. This chain joins TRBV13 and TRBJ2-5, with 9 bases fitting TRBD2. V shed 2 bases and J 5 bases; nucleotides not matched to a gene: 12. The CDR3 is made up of 17 amino acids. CDR1 is PRHDT, CDR2 FYEKMQ, per germline (reference sequence).

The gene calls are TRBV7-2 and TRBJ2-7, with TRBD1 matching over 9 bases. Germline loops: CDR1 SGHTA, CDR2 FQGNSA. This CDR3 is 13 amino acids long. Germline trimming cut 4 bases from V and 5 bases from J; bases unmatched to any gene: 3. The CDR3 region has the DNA TGTGCCAGCAGCTCCACAGGGGGCGACGAGCAGTACGTC. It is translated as CASSSTGGDEQYV.

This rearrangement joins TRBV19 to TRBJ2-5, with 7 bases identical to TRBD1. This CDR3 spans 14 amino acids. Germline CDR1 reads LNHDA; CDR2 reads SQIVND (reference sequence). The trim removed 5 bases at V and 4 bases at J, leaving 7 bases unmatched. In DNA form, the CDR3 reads TGTGCCAGTAGTCCACCAGGGACAGTAGAGACCCAGTACTTC. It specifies CASSPPGTVETQYF.

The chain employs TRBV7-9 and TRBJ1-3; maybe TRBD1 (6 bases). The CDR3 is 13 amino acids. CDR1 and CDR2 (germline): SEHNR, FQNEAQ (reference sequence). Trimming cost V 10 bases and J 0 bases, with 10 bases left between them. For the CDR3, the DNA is TGTGCCACCCGGGACACCTCTGGAAACACCATATATTTT. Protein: CATRDTSGNTIYF.

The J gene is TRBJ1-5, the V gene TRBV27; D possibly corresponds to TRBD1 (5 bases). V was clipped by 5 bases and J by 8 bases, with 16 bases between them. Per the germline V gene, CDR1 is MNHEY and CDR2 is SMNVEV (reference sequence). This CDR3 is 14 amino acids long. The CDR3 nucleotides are TGTGCCAGCAGTCCAGCCCTAGGGGTTGAGCCCCAGCATTTT. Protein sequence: CASSPALGVEPQHF.

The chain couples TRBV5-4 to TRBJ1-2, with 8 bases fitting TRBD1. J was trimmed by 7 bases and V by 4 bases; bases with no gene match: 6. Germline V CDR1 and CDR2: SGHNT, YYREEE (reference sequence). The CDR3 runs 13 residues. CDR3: CASSTTGGSGYTF. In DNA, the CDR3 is TGTGCCAGCAGCACTACAGGGGGTAGTGGCTACACCTTC. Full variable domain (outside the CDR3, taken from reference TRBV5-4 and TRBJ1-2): ETGVTQSPTHLIKTRGQQVTLRCSSQSGHNTVSWYQQALGQGPQFIFQYYREEENGRGNFPPRFSGLQFPNYSSELNVNALELDDSALYLCASSTTGGSGYTFGSGTRLTVV.

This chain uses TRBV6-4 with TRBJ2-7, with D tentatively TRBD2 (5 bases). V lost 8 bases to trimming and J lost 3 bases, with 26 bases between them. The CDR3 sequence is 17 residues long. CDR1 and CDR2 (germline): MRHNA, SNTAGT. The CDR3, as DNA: TGTGCCAGCCACCCCGGGGAAGCCTCGATCCCAAACTACGAGCAGTACGTC. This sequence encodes CASHPGEASIPNYEQYV.

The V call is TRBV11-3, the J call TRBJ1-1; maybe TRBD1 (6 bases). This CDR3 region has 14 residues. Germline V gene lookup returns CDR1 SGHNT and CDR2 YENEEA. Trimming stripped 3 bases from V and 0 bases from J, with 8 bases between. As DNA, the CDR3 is TGTGCCAGCAGCTTGCGGACAGTGAACACTGAAGCTTTCTTT. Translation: CASSLRTVNTEAFF.

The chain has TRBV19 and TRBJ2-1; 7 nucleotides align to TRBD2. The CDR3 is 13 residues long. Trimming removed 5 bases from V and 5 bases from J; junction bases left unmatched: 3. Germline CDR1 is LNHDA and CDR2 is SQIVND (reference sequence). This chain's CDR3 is CASSRSGDNEQFF. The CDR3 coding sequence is TGTGCCAGTAGTCGGAGCGGGGACAATGAGCAGTTCTTC.

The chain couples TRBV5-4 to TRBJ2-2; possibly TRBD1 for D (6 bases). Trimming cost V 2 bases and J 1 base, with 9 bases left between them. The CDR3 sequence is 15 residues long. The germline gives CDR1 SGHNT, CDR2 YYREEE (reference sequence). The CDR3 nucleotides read TGTGCCAGCAGCTTCCTGACAGGGAACACCGGGGAGCTGTTTTTT. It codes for CASSFLTGNTGELFF.

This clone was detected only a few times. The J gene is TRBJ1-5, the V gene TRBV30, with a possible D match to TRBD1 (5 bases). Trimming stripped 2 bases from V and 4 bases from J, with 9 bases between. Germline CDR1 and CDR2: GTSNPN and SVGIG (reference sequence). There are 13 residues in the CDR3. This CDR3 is CAWSSEGNQPQHF. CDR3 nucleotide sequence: TGTGCCTGGAGTTCGGAGGGGAATCAGCCCCAGCATTTT.

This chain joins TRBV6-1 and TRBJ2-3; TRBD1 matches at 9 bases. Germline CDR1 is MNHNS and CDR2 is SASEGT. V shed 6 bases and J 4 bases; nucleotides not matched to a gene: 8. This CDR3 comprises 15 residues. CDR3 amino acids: CASRRQGVDPDTQYF. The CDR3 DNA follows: TGTGCCAGCAGGCGACAGGGGGTAGACCCAGATACGCAGTATTTT.

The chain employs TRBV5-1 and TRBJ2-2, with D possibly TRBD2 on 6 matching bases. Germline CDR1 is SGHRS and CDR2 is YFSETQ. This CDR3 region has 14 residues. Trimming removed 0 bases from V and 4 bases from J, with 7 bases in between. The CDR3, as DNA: TGCGCCAGCAGCTTGGGCGGGACCACCGGGGAGCTGTTTTTT. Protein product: CASSLGGTTGELFF.

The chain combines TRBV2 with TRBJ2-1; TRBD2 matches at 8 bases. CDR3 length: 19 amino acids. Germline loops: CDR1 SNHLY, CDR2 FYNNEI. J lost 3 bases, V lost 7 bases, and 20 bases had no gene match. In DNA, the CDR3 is TGTGCCAGCAAATTATCCCTCAGGGCGGGGGGAGACCTCTACAATGAGCAGTTCTTC. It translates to CASKLSLRAGGDLYNEQFF.

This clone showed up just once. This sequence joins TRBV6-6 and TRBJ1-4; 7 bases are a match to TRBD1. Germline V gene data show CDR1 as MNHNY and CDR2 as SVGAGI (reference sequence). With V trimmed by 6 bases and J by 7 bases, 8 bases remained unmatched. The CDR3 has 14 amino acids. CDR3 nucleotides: TGTGCCAGCAGACTCGGACAGGATAGTGAAAAACTGTTTTTT. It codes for CASRLGQDSEKLFF.

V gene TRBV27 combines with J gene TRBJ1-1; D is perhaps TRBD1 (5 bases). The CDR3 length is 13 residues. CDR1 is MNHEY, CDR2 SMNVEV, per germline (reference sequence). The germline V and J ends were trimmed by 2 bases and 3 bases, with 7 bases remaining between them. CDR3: CASSLRGDTEAFF. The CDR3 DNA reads TGTGCCAGCAGTTTACGGGGGGACACTGAAGCTTTCTTT.

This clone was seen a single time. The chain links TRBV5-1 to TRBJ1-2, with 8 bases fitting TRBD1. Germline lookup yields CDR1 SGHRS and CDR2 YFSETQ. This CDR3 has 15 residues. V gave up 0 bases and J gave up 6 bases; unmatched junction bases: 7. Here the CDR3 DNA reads TGCGCCAGCAGCTTGGTCGCAGGGGGCTCGAATGGCTACACCTTC. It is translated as CASSLVAGGSNGYTF. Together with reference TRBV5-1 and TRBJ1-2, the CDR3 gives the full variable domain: KAGVTQTPRYLIKTRGQQVTLSCSPISGHRSVSWYQQTPGQGLQFLFEYFSETQRNKGNFPGRFSGRQFSNSRSEMNVSTLELGDSALYLCASSLVAGGSNGYTFGSGTRLTVV.